Sequencing of this T cell receptor beta chain was carried out in a study of identical twins. Points from the study as a whole: Invariant T cells like MAIT and iNKT could partly confound the zero-insertion analyses. Compared with models, monozygotic twins showed more out-of-frame TCR alpha sharing. There were fewer insertions in abundant cord blood beta clonotypes, but memory repertoires showed no such pattern.

The germline V gene encodes CDR1 SEHNR and CDR2 FQNEAQ (reference sequence). V gave up 5 bases and J gave up 7 bases; unmatched junction bases: 4. CDR3 length: 14 residues. TCRdb reprocessed the 5' RACE reads via MiXCR and lists one record per CDR3 protein. The sample lists 350,000 to 500,000 distinct CDR3 sequences; about 18% were seen once. This clonotype was detected once. Its antigen is not identified. The sequence was obtained from a middle-aged man in good health. Sequencing was carried out using naive T cells sorted from blood. V is TRBV7-9 and J is TRBJ1-6; 8 nucleotides line up with TRBD1. The CDR3 nucleotides are TGTGCCAGCAGCCCAGGGGGCGACAATTCACCCCTCCACTTT. It is translated as CASSPGGDNSPLHF.